A single sample gave rise to the 29 T cell receptor beta chains below, sequenced in a study of T-cell memory formation after mild COVID-19. TCRdb passed the 5' RACE reads through MiXCR, listing each CDR3 protein once. The table shows 450,000 or so distinct CDR3 sequences, with approximately 23% occurring only once. Sequences were obtained from PBMCs or a T cell subset sorted from them (not recorded which). Receptor source: an adult woman who had mild COVID-19 (a few samples of this study predate the infection). Cell type and time point are not known.

This chain uses TRBV5-1 with TRBJ1-1; no clear D gene. The CDR3 is made up of 16 amino acids. CDR1 is SGHRS, CDR2 YFSETQ, per germline. V lost 0 bases to trimming and J lost 0 bases, with 12 bases between them. The CDR3 DNA follows: TGCGCCAGCAGCTTGGATTCGCCGGGAGTGAACACTGAAGCTTTCTTT. Residues: CASSLDSPGVNTEAFF.

The chain has TRBV7-2 and TRBJ2-3, with TRBD2 matching 9 bases. Losses at the gene ends were 8 bases for V and 3 bases for J; bases not matched to a gene: 9. This CDR3 spans 15 amino acids. Germline CDR1 and CDR2: SGHTA and FQGNSA. The CDR3 coding sequence is TGTGCCAGCCCCGGAGCGGGGGGCCGAACAGATACGCAGTATTTT. As protein: CASPGAGGRTDTQYF.

This chain uses TRBV5-1 with TRBJ1-1; D is undetermined. Trimming removed 5 bases at V and 4 bases at J, with 9 bases between. The V gene's germline CDR1 is SGHRS and CDR2 YFSETQ. This CDR3 has 12 amino acids. DNA for the CDR3: TGCGCCAGCAGAGGCGGGAGCACTGAAGCTTTCTTT. It translates to CASRGGSTEAFF.

This clonotype came up many times. DNA for the CDR3: TGTGCCAGCAGTCCTCCGAACACAGATACGCAGTATTTT. Translation gives CASSPPNTDTQYF. V usage is TRBV12-3 or TRBV12-4 and J usage is TRBJ2-3; D gene uncertain. The CDR3 contains 13 residues. V was trimmed by 5 bases and J by 2 bases, leaving 8 bases between them.

The table lists this clonotype with a few counts. The CDR3 reads CASSQGGLTDLAKNIQYF. CDR3 DNA: TGCGCCAGCAGCCAGGGAGGGCTAACGGACCTAGCCAAAAACATTCAGTACTTC. The V gene is TRBV4-1, the J gene TRBJ2-4, with TRBD2 identical over 7 bases. Trimming cost V 3 bases and J 0 bases; bases outside gene matches: 11. CDR3 length: 18 residues. Germline V gene lookup returns CDR1 MGHRA and CDR2 YSYEKL.

This chain uses TRBV30 with TRBJ2-5; no definite D call. The germline V and J ends were trimmed by 5 bases and 1 base, with 14 bases remaining between them. Germline loops: CDR1 GTSNPN, CDR2 SVGIG (reference sequence). This CDR3 has 14 amino acids. The CDR3, as DNA: TGTGCCTGGGCCCGTGATGAGTCCCAAGAGACCCAGTACTTC. It is translated as CAWARDESQETQYF.

As for this clonotype: Relative to the germline gene, one junction end is altered; a read error may explain this. This chain uses TRBV5-1 with TRBJ2-1; D remains ambiguous. This CDR3 has 12 amino acids. Germline V CDR1 and CDR2: SGHRS, YFSETQ. The chain's CDR3 is CASSMSYTEQFF. The CDR3 coding sequence is TGCGCCAGCAGCATGAGCTACACTGAGCAGTTCTTC.

V is TRBV20-1 and J is TRBJ1-1; D is uncertain. Germline CDR1 reads DFQATT; CDR2 reads SNEGSKA (reference sequence). The CDR3 consists of 12 residues. Here the CDR3 reads CRTATWDTEAFF. The CDR3 DNA reads TGCAGGACTGCTACCTGGGACACTGAAGCTTTCTTT.

This chain joins TRBV23-1 and TRBJ2-1, with 10 bases lining up with TRBD1. TRBV23-1 falls under the ORF class, with uncertain function. With V trimmed by 5 bases and J by 5 bases, 18 bases remained unmatched. The CDR3 length is 19 residues. CDR3 amino acids: CASSLGRQGAIHTHNEQFF. The CDR3 DNA follows: TGCGCCAGCAGTTTGGGGCGACAGGGGGCTATCCACACCCACAATGAGCAGTTCTTC.

V and J are TRBV19 and TRBJ2-7, with D unclear. The V and J ends lost 0 bases and 3 bases respectively, with 6 bases between them. Germline CDR1 and CDR2: LNHDA and SQIVND (reference sequence). This CDR3 comprises 13 residues. For the CDR3, the DNA is TGTGCCAGTAGTATAGAGGCAGGCTACGAGCAGTACTTC. Its protein is CASSIEAGYEQYF.

The chain couples TRBV29-1 to TRBJ1-1; TRBD1 matches 12 bases. Germline lookup yields CDR1 SQVTM and CDR2 ANQGSEA. This CDR3 has 14 residues. V was pared by 6 bases and J by 0 bases, with 2 bases of the junction left unmatched. The CDR3 DNA is TGCAGCGTAGGGACAGGGGGCCTGAACACTGAAGCTTTCTTT. Translated, it gives CSVGTGGLNTEAFF.

The chain uses TRBV30 and TRBJ2-6; D gene uncertain. The CDR3 spans 16 residues. V was trimmed by 0 bases and J by 0 bases, leaving 9 bases between them. The V gene's germline CDR1 is GTSNPN and CDR2 SVGIG (reference sequence). The CDR3: CAWSVGQTSGANVLTF. The CDR3 DNA is TGTGCCTGGAGTGTGGGCCAGACCTCTGGGGCCAACGTCCTGACTTTC.

To note about this clonotype: Just one base apart from a much larger clone, this may be a read error. The chain carries TRBV2 and TRBJ2-7; 8 bases map to TRBD1. This CDR3 is built from 14 residues. The ends lost 2 bases at V and 1 base at J; junction bases unmatched: 1. Germline lookup yields CDR1 SNHLY and CDR2 FYNNEI. The CDR3 DNA follows: TGTGCCAGCAGTGAACAGGGGGCATCCTACGAGCAGTACTTC. This encodes CASSEQGASYEQYF.

This clonotype has just a few counts. This chain links TRBV18 with TRBJ1-5; D gene unclear. Trimming stripped 3 bases from V and 4 bases from J, with 13 bases between. Germline V lookup: CDR1 KGHSH, CDR2 LQKENI. The CDR3 spans 15 residues. CDR3 region: CASSPSSNKNQPQHF. The CDR3 coding sequence is TGTGCCAGCTCACCGAGTTCGAATAAGAATCAGCCCCAGCATTTT. Using reference TRBV18 and TRBJ1-5 for the parts outside the CDR3, the full variable domain is NAGVMQNPRHLVRRRGQEARLRCSPMKGHSHVYWYRQLPEEGLKFMVYLQKENIIDESGMPKERFSAEFPKEGPSILRIQQVVRGDSAAYFCASSPSSNKNQPQHFGDGTRLSIL.

This clonotype was found a few times. This chain uses TRBV7-6 with TRBJ1-4; TRBD1 agrees at 10 bases. This CDR3 is built from 16 residues. Unmatched junction bases numbered 10, after V lost 5 bases and J lost 7 bases. Germline V CDR1 and CDR2: SGHVS, FNYEAQ. Written as DNA, the CDR3 is TGTGCCAGCAGCATTACACCCGGGACAGGGGTTGAAAAACTGTTTTTT. Its translation is CASSITPGTGVEKLFF.

Comments on this clonotype: This CDR3 is missing its conserved last phenylalanine or tryptophan, likely due to a read error. The DNA is left out, because the CDR3 cannot be placed on it with certainty; the CDR3 is given as TCRdb lists it. The chain has TRBV6-6 and TRBJ2-1; the listed D gene, TRBD1, was not tested against the DNA. The CDR3 comprises 13 residues, both ends counted. CDR1 MNHNY and CDR2 SVGAGI come from the germline V gene (reference sequence). The CDR3 sequence: CASTLSIQDRGIL.

The chain employs TRBV10-3 and TRBJ1-1; the D is unclear. Trimming removed 6 bases from V and 2 bases from J, with 7 bases in between. The CDR3 length is 12 residues. Looked up from germline, CDR1 is ENHRY and CDR2 is SYGVKD. DNA for the CDR3: TGTGCCATCAGGAGCCCTAACACTGAAGCTTTCTTT. Its protein product is CAIRSPNTEAFF.

The table lists this clonotype with many counts. At one end, the junction sequence differs from germline, possibly due to a read error. The chain employs TRBV3-1 and TRBJ2-7; D might be TRBD1 (6 bases). CDR1 LGHDT and CDR2 YNNKEL come from the germline V gene (reference sequence). This CDR3 comprises 13 residues. CDR3 in DNA: TGCGCCAGCAGCCAAGATAGGGGGTACGAGCAGTACTTC. Translated, it gives CASSQDRGYEQYF.

This clonotype showed up just a few times. The rearrangement links TRBV6-2 or TRBV6-3 to TRBJ2-1, with D maybe TRBD1 (6 bases). The CDR3 contains 17 residues. Looked up from germline, CDR1 is MNHEY and CDR2 is SVGEGT. Trimming took off 7 bases at V and 0 bases at J, with 19 bases between the two ends. The CDR3 nucleotides read TGTGCCAGCACCCTCAGAGTCCGGACAGACTCCTACAATGAGCAGTTCTTC. This gives the protein CASTLRVRTDSYNEQFF.

This clonotype appeared a few times. V and J are TRBV12-3 or TRBV12-4 and TRBJ2-7; D perhaps matches TRBD2 (5 bases). CDR3 length: 14 residues. Trimming took off 1 base at V and 7 bases at J, with 14 bases between the two ends. The CDR3 coding sequence is TGTGCCAGCAGTTTAGGGACTGGGGTAGGGGAGCAGTACTTC. As protein: CASSLGTGVGEQYF.

This clonotype was detected only a few times. V is TRBV20-1 and J is TRBJ2-3; 7 bases match TRBD2. Trimming took 0 bases from V and 3 from J; bases not matched to a gene: 6. The CDR3 loop spans 15 amino acids. Germline V gene data show CDR1 as DFQATT and CDR2 as SNEGSKA (reference sequence). CDR3 protein: CSARDGRGRTDTQYF. The CDR3 DNA reads as TGCAGTGCTAGAGATGGGAGGGGAAGGACAGATACGCAGTATTTT.

V gene TRBV24-1 combines with J gene TRBJ2-7; tentatively, D is TRBD2 (6 bases). The CDR3 is 14 amino acids. Germline V gene lookup returns CDR1 KGHDR and CDR2 SFDVKD. V shed 3 bases and J shed 0 bases, with 8 bases lying between them. CDR3 amino acids: CATSDTGSSYEQYF. For the CDR3, the DNA is TGTGCCACCAGTGATACCGGGAGCTCCTACGAGCAGTACTTC.

The chain combines TRBV7-2 with TRBJ2-7; a weak D match, TRBD1 (6 bases). The germline V gene encodes CDR1 SGHTA and CDR2 FQGNSA. CDR3 length: 17 amino acids. V shed 0 bases and J shed 3 bases, with 18 bases lying between them. CDR3 protein: CASSLALATSGHYEQYF. For the CDR3, the DNA is TGTGCCAGCAGCTTAGCGCTTGCGACATCGGGACACTACGAGCAGTACTTC.

This clonotype was observed once. V usage is TRBV7-6 and J usage is TRBJ2-7; D assignment may be TRBD1 or TRBD2 (6 bases each). Trimming shortened V by 1 base and J by 3 bases, and 10 bases separated the two germline ends. The germline gives CDR1 SGHVS, CDR2 FNYEAQ. This CDR3 comprises 14 residues. This CDR3 is CASSLGGAYYEQYF. Written as DNA, the CDR3 is TGTGCCAGCAGCTTAGGGGGGGCCTACTACGAGCAGTACTTC.

This clonotype was counted a few times. The chain has TRBV20-1 and TRBJ2-7, with 9 bases identical to TRBD1. The CDR3 covers 14 residues. The V gene's germline CDR1 is DFQATT and CDR2 SNEGSKA (reference sequence). After removal of 6 bases from V and 4 bases from J, the junction contained 10 bases not matched to a gene. CDR3 DNA sequence: TGCAGTGCGACATCCGGGACAGGGAATTACGAGCAGTACTTC. Translated, it gives CSATSGTGNYEQYF.

This clonotype has a count of ten or more. Here the CDR3 reads CASSLDSRETQYF. The CDR3 nucleotides read TGCGCCAGCAGCTTGGATAGCCGGGAGACCCAGTACTTC. The chain is built from TRBV5-1 and TRBJ2-5, with D unclear. V lost 0 bases to trimming and J lost 5 bases, with 8 bases between them. Germline V gives CDR1 SGHRS, CDR2 YFSETQ. The CDR3 spans 13 residues.

V gene TRBV29-1 combines with J gene TRBJ2-7; TRBD1 agrees at 7 bases. In germline, CDR1 is SQVTM, CDR2 ANQGSEA. Trimming cost V 2 bases and J 0 bases; bases outside gene matches: 1. This CDR3 spans 13 amino acids. The CDR3 loop is CSVERTGSYEQYF. The CDR3 DNA follows: TGCAGCGTTGAAAGGACAGGCTCCTACGAGCAGTACTTC.

V is TRBV7-6 and J is TRBJ1-1; D remains ambiguous. With 4 bases removed from V and 1 base from J, the gap between germline ends came to 10 bases. Per germline, CDR1 SGHVS and CDR2 FNYEAQ. The CDR3 covers 14 residues. CDR3 nucleotides: TGTGCCAGCAGCTCACGACGGACGAACACTGAAGCTTTCTTT. It translates to CASSSRRTNTEAFF. Using reference TRBV7-6 and TRBJ1-1 for the parts outside the CDR3, the full variable domain is GAGVSQSPRYKVTKRGQDVALRCDPISGHVSLYWYRQALGQGPEFLTYFNYEAQQDKSGLPNDRFSAERPEGSISTLTIQRTEQRDSAMYRCASSSRRTNTEAFFGQGTRLTVV.

This clonotype was observed a few times. V usage is TRBV6-5 and J usage is TRBJ2-2; D remains ambiguous. Germline V gives CDR1 MNHEY, CDR2 SVGAGI. Trimming took 2 bases from V and 6 from J, leaving 7 bases between them. The CDR3 is made up of 13 amino acids. The CDR3 DNA reads TGTGCCAGCAGTTACGTGACTCCCGGGGAGCTGTTTTTT. It is translated as CASSYVTPGELFF.